A single sample is the source of the 32 T cell receptor beta chains below, sequenced in a study of tumor-infiltrating lymphocytes in localized non-small cell lung cancer. Data came from immunoSEQ multiplex PCR; TCRdb stores just in-frame clones and leaves some out. The sample has about 16,000 clones, around 72% seen once; the top ten hold roughly 9.8%. Material: lung tumor tissue. The receptor source for this set is a human donor with non-small cell lung cancer.

V and J are TRBV5-1 and TRBJ2-5; TRBD1 aligns across 9 bases. The CDR3 contains 14 residues. V lost 4 bases, J lost 4 bases, and 5 bases stayed unmatched. Germline values: CDR1 SGHRS, CDR2 YFSETQ. The chain's CDR3 is CASSLGQGRETQYF. In DNA form, the CDR3 reads TGCGCCAGCAGCCTAGGACAGGGGCGAGAGACCCAGTACTTC.

The sample holds one count of this clone. The chain combines TRBV19 with TRBJ1-5, with 8 bases fitting TRBD1. V gave up 6 bases and J gave up 6 bases; unmatched junction bases: 7. The CDR3 runs to 14 residues. The germline CDR1 and CDR2 sequences are LNHDA and SQIVND (reference sequence). The CDR3 loop reads CASRTTGEGQPQHF. DNA for the CDR3: TGTGCCAGTAGGACGACAGGGGAAGGTCAGCCCCAGCATTTT.

This clone is deemed medium-sized. V usage is TRBV10-2 and J usage is TRBJ2-7, with D maybe TRBD1 (6 bases). The CDR3 contains 16 residues. Germline assignment: CDR1 WSHSY and CDR2 SAAADI. With 6 bases removed from V and 3 bases from J, the gap between germline ends came to 21 bases. The DNA for the CDR3 is TGCGCCAGCAGGGTTCCCTTTGCAGGGGTTTACTACGAGCAGTACTTC. Translating gives CASRVPFAGVYYEQYF.

The V and J genes are TRBV29-1 and TRBJ2-3, with 7 bases identical to TRBD2. Germline CDR1 is SQVTM and CDR2 is ANQGSEA. This CDR3 is built from 14 residues. Losses at the gene ends were 1 base for V and 6 bases for J; bases not matched to a gene: 7. CDR3 residues: CSVEGAGAADTQYF. Here the CDR3 DNA reads TGCAGCGTTGAAGGGGCGGGAGCAGCCGATACGCAGTATTTT.

The genes are TRBV28 and TRBJ2-7; 11 positions match TRBD1. The germline V gene encodes CDR1 MDHEN and CDR2 SYDVKM. V dropped 8 bases and J dropped 8; count of bases not matched to a gene: 5. The CDR3 spans 12 residues. CDR3 in DNA: TGTGCCAGCGGGGGACAGGGGGGACAGCAGTACTTC. Amino acid sequence: CASGGQGGQQYF.

CDR3 loop: CASRPGQSNEKLFF. The CDR3 DNA is TGTGCCAGCAGACCGGGACAGTCAAATGAAAAACTGTTTTTT. This chain joins TRBV6-6 and TRBJ1-4; 7 nucleotides align to TRBD1. Germline assignment: CDR1 MNHNY and CDR2 SVGAGI (reference sequence). This CDR3 spans 14 amino acids. J was trimmed by 5 bases and V by 6 bases; bases with no gene match: 6.

The chain employs TRBV2 and TRBJ1-1; D unresolved. Trimming removed 8 bases at V and 2 bases at J, with 18 bases between. Looked up from germline, CDR1 is SNHLY and CDR2 is FYNNEI. This CDR3 region has 15 residues. This chain's CDR3 is CASFTTQQLNTEAFF. The CDR3 coding sequence is TGTGCCAGCTTCACAACCCAACAACTCAACACTGAAGCTTTCTTT. Drawing the rest from reference TRBV2 and TRBJ1-1, the complete variable domain is EPEVTQTPSHQVTQMGQEVILRCVPISNHLYFYWYRQILGQKVEFLVSFYNNEISEKSEIFDDQFSVERPDGSNFTLKIRSTKLEDSAMYFCASFTTQQLNTEAFFGQGTRLTVV.

The gene calls are TRBV2 and TRBJ1-6, with D hard to call. Per germline, CDR1 SNHLY and CDR2 FYNNEI. V lost 3 bases and J lost 7, with 10 bases in between. This CDR3 has 14 amino acids. The CDR3 region has the DNA TGTGCCAGCAGTGACGTGGGAAGGAATTCACCCCTCCACTTT. It specifies CASSDVGRNSPLHF.

This clone has just one count. V usage is TRBV14 and J usage is TRBJ1-1; D is unclear. V was pared by 7 bases and J by 2 bases, with 11 bases between. The CDR3 is 13 residues long. The germline V gene encodes CDR1 SGHDN and CDR2 FVKESK. The CDR3 region has the DNA TGTGCCAGCAACCTCGGACGAAACACTGAAGCTTTCTTT. Encoded protein: CASNLGRNTEAFF.

This clone was detected only a few times. This sequence joins TRBV20-1 and TRBJ2-1; 8 nucleotides match TRBD1. The germline V gene has CDR1 DFQATT and CDR2 SNEGSKA (reference sequence). With 5 bases clipped from V and 6 bases from J, the junction kept 0 bases outside the gene matches. This CDR3 spans 11 amino acids. The CDR3 loop is CSADRGNEQFF. The CDR3 nucleotides read TGCAGTGCTGACAGGGGCAATGAGCAGTTCTTC.

This clone rates as medium-sized. V usage is TRBV18 and J usage is TRBJ1-3, with 7 bases lining up with TRBD1. The germline gives CDR1 KGHSH, CDR2 LQKENI. The CDR3 runs 18 residues. V lost 4 bases, J lost 1 base, and 13 bases stayed unmatched. CDR3 bases: TGTGCCAGCTCACGACCGAGTAGGGGGCTTTGGTCTGGAAACACCATATATTTT. This sequence encodes CASSRPSRGLWSGNTIYF.

The V gene is TRBV5-8, the J gene TRBJ1-2; TRBD1 agrees at 10 bases. The CDR3 length is 15 residues. Trimming took 2 bases from V and 4 from J; bases not matched to a gene: 5. CDR1 SGHTS and CDR2 YDEGEE come from the germline V gene. Here the CDR3 reads CASSLSGTGVYGYTF. CDR3 bases: TGTGCCAGCAGCTTATCCGGGACAGGGGTCTATGGCTACACCTTC.

Worth noting for this clone: Other DNA sequences in this sample translate to the same CDR3. The rearrangement joins TRBV7-6 to TRBJ2-1; 12 bases map to TRBD2. Germline CDR1 SGHVS, CDR2 FNYEAQ. The CDR3 extends over 14 amino acids. Unmatched junction bases numbered 5, after V lost 5 bases and J lost 9 bases. The DNA for the CDR3 is TGTGCCAGCAGCCGACTAGCGGGAGCTTCTGAGCAGTTCTTC. Translated, it gives CASSRLAGASEQFF.

This sequence joins TRBV6-4 and TRBJ2-3; D is unclear. Germline values: CDR1 MRHNA, CDR2 SNTAGT. Trimming removed 7 bases from V and 6 bases from J, with 2 bases in between. This CDR3 has 9 residues. The CDR3 sequence: CASNDTQYF. The DNA of the CDR3 is TGTGCCAGCAACGATACGCAGTATTTT.

The chain combines TRBV6-1 with TRBJ2-7; D remains unclear. This CDR3 region has 10 residues. Germline V gene data show CDR1 as MNHNS and CDR2 as SASEGT. V lost 2 bases to trimming and J lost 13 bases, with 9 bases between them. CDR3 residues: CASSEYATYF. CDR3 DNA sequence: TGTGCCAGCAGTGAATATGCTACCTACTTC.

V and J are TRBV6-6 and TRBJ1-1; a possible D gene is TRBD1 (6 bases). Per the germline V gene, CDR1 is MNHNY and CDR2 is SVGAGI (reference sequence). V lost 6 bases to trimming and J lost 0 bases, with 14 bases between them. The CDR3 is 15 residues long. This CDR3 is CASSRYRELNTEAFF. In nucleotides, the CDR3 is TGTGCCAGCAGCCGCTACAGGGAACTGAACACTGAAGCTTTCTTT.

This clone occurred a few times. V and J are TRBV9 and TRBJ2-2, with TRBD1 as a possible D gene (5 bases). V was cut by 3 bases and J by 6 bases, with 9 bases left in between. The CDR3 loop spans 13 amino acids. Germline lookup yields CDR1 SGDLS and CDR2 YYNGEE. CDR3 DNA sequence: TGTGCCAGCAGCGCAGGGTTCCCCGGGGAGCTGTTTTTT. Its translation: CASSAGFPGELFF.

This clone occurred a few times. The chain combines TRBV6-5 with TRBJ2-7; 9 nucleotides align to TRBD2. The J segment lost 0 bases and the V segment lost 5 bases, leaving 5 bases of the junction unmatched. The CDR3 extends over 15 amino acids. From germline, CDR1 is MNHEY and CDR2 SVGAGI. The CDR3 DNA is TGTGCCAGCAGTCCTGGACTAGCGAGCTCCTACGAGCAGTACTTC. Residues: CASSPGLASSYEQYF.

V usage is TRBV4-1 and J usage is TRBJ2-5, with TRBD1 matching over 8 bases. CDR3 length: 16 amino acids. Germline assignment: CDR1 MGHRA and CDR2 YSYEKL. Germline trimming cut 5 bases from V and 2 bases from J; bases unmatched to any gene: 10. The CDR3 is CASSLGQGGIQETQYF. DNA for the CDR3: TGCGCCAGCAGCTTAGGACAGGGAGGTATTCAAGAGACCCAGTACTTC.

V is TRBV27 and J is TRBJ2-4; D tentatively fits TRBD1 or TRBD2 (5 bases each). The CDR3 is 15 residues long. The germline gives CDR1 MNHEY, CDR2 SMNVEV (reference sequence). The V end lost 0 bases, the J end lost 0 bases, and 6 bases lay between the germline ends. DNA for the CDR3: TGTGCCAGCAGTTTATCGGGGGTAGCCAAAAACATTCAGTACTTC. Its protein is CASSLSGVAKNIQYF.

This chain links TRBV7-8 with TRBJ1-4; TRBD1 agrees at 7 bases. Germline V gene lookup returns CDR1 SGHVS and CDR2 FQNEAQ. J gave up 5 bases and V 5 bases, and 5 bases lay outside the gene matches. This CDR3 region has 14 residues. The CDR3 reads CASSKTGLNEKLFF. CDR3 bases: TGTGCCAGCAGCAAGACAGGGTTGAATGAAAAACTGTTTTTT.

This chain joins TRBV28 and TRBJ2-3; TRBD1 aligns across 8 bases. CDR1 and CDR2 (germline): MDHEN, SYDVKM. This CDR3 region has 17 residues. V dropped 7 bases and J dropped 0; count of bases not matched to a gene: 12. This CDR3 reads CASTPGQGALSTDTQYF. In DNA, the CDR3 is TGTGCCAGCACCCCGGGTCAGGGGGCTTTGAGCACAGATACGCAGTATTTT. Based on the CDR3 plus reference TRBV28 and TRBJ2-3, the full variable domain is DVKVTQSSRYLVKRTGEKVFLECVQDMDHENMFWYRQDPGLGLRLIYFSYDVKMKEKGDIPEGYSVSREKKERFSLILESASTNQTSMYLCASTPGQGALSTDTQYFGPGTRLTVL.

V gene TRBV7-2 combines with J gene TRBJ2-7; 11 nucleotides agree with TRBD2. V was pared by 8 bases and J by 2 bases, with 2 bases of the junction left unmatched. The CDR3 extends over 13 amino acids. Germline V gene data show CDR1 as SGHTA and CDR2 as FQGNSA. CDR3 loop: CASGTSGTYEQYF. CDR3 DNA sequence: TGTGCCAGCGGGACTAGCGGTACCTACGAGCAGTACTTC.

This clone was detected a few times. The rearrangement uses TRBV10-3 and TRBJ1-1; D is ambiguous. CDR3 length: 13 residues. Trimming took 6 bases from V and 5 from J, leaving 13 bases between them. CDR1 is ENHRY, CDR2 SYGVKD, per germline. The CDR3 region has the DNA TGTGCCATCAGAGACATCAAGAGGACTGAAGCTTTCTTT. It yields the protein CAIRDIKRTEAFF.

The J gene is TRBJ2-3, the V gene TRBV28; 7 nucleotides match TRBD2. V trimming: 2 bases; J trimming: 4 bases; junction bases outside the gene matches: 0. The germline V gene has CDR1 MDHEN and CDR2 SYDVKM. The CDR3 sequence is 13 residues long. Here the CDR3 reads CASSLGGADTQYF. The CDR3 DNA sequence: TGTGCCAGCAGTTTAGGGGGGGCAGATACGCAGTATTTT. Combining the CDR3 with reference TRBV28 and TRBJ2-3 gives the whole variable domain DVKVTQSSRYLVKRTGEKVFLECVQDMDHENMFWYRQDPGLGLRLIYFSYDVKMKEKGDIPEGYSVSREKKERFSLILESASTNQTSMYLCASSLGGADTQYFGPGTRLTVL.

This chain connects TRBV19 to TRBJ2-3; no clear D. The CDR3 contains 12 residues. The germline gives CDR1 LNHDA, CDR2 SQIVND (reference sequence). V dropped 7 bases and J dropped 3 bases, with 8 bases sitting between them. The CDR3 region has the DNA TGTGCCAGTACCCAAGGAACAGATACGCAGTATTTT. It specifies CASTQGTDTQYF.

This clone has just a few counts. The V gene is TRBV6-6, the J gene TRBJ2-7; TRBD1 might be the D (5 bases). Germline CDR1 MNHNY, CDR2 SVGAGI (reference sequence). This CDR3 spans 12 amino acids. V dropped 6 bases and J dropped 4 bases, with 10 bases sitting between them. This chain's CDR3 is CASSIQGYEQYF. As DNA, the CDR3 is TGTGCCAGCAGCATTCAGGGTTACGAGCAGTACTTC.

This rearrangement joins TRBV28 to TRBJ2-6; the D is unclear. The CDR3 consists of 14 residues. Between the trimmed V and J ends, which lost 3 bases and 6 bases, there was a span of 9 bases. Germline CDR1 is MDHEN and CDR2 is SYDVKM. CDR3 coding DNA: TGTGCCAGCAGTTTGTCAGGCGTGGCCAACGTCCTGACTTTC. Protein product: CASSLSGVANVLTF.

The rearrangement uses TRBV7-8 and TRBJ1-2; 8 nucleotides agree with TRBD1. CDR1 and CDR2 from the germline V gene are SGHVS and FQNEAQ. This CDR3 is built from 14 residues. V lost 1 base to trimming and J lost 4 bases; unmatched junction nucleotides: 2. The CDR3 DNA is TGTGCCAGCAGCTTAGGGACAGGGAGCTATGGCTACACCTTC. Amino acids: CASSLGTGSYGYTF. The full variable domain, in which reference TRBV7-8 and TRBJ1-2 provide the parts outside the CDR3, is GAGVSQSPRYKVAKRGQDVALRCDPISGHVSLFWYQQALGQGPEFLTYFQNEAQLDKSGLPSDRFFAERPEGSVSTLKIQRTQQEDSAVYLCASSLGTGSYGYTFGSGTRLTVV.

The V and J genes are TRBV4-3 and TRBJ2-7; 8 nucleotides agree with TRBD1. Germline CDR1 reads LGHNA; CDR2 reads YSLEER. V gave up 3 bases and J gave up 0 bases; unmatched junction bases: 10. This CDR3 comprises 17 residues. The CDR3 nucleotides read TGCGCCAGCAGCCACCAACACGGGACAGGACTCTCCTACGAGCAGTACTTC. This sequence encodes CASSHQHGTGLSYEQYF.

This chain uses TRBV6-1 with TRBJ2-3; D gene uncertain. V was trimmed by 4 bases and J by 3 bases, leaving 17 bases between them. CDR3 length: 16 residues. Germline V gene data show CDR1 as MNHNS and CDR2 as SASEGT. This CDR3 reads CASSAVHGSRTDTQYF. CDR3 DNA: TGTGCCAGCAGTGCAGTTCATGGTAGCAGAACAGATACGCAGTATTTT.

The V call is TRBV18, the J call TRBJ2-1; D not certain. This CDR3 has 15 amino acids. Per germline, CDR1 KGHSH and CDR2 LQKENI. V lost 2 bases, J lost 1 base, and 9 bases lay in between. CDR3: CASSPGQASYNEQFF. Here the CDR3 DNA reads TGTGCCAGCTCACCAGGGCAGGCATCCTACAATGAGCAGTTCTTC.